Shown below are 15 T cell receptor beta chains from a single sample sequenced in a study of human T cells and chemical hapten exposure. Documented time point: pre-sensitization, week 0. Treatment indicated: therapeutic diphenylcyclopropenone sensitization with weekly scalp DPC. TCRdb used MiXCR to reprocess the RACE reads, holding one entry per CDR3 protein. The sample yields 85,000 to 130,000 distinct CDR3 sequences, more than 10% seen once. Source: whole blood, taken in connection with sensitization to the hapten diphenylcyclopropenone (DPC). The receptor source for this set is a woman aged 50 to 60 with alopecia areata. Some clones in this sample may be carry-over from other donors' samples.

This clonotype was detected only a few times. V is TRBV7-6 and J is TRBJ2-2; weak D call: TRBD1 (5 bases). Trimming removed 2 bases at V and 7 bases at J, with 14 bases between. The CDR3 extends over 15 amino acids. Germline values: CDR1 SGHVS, CDR2 FNYEAQ. The CDR3 sequence: CASSLNQGRSGELFF. DNA of the CDR3: TGTGCCAGCAGCTTAAACCAGGGAAGGAGCGGGGAGCTGTTTTTT.

The chain uses TRBV28 and TRBJ2-7; 8 bases map to TRBD2. Germline V gene data show CDR1 as MDHEN and CDR2 as SYDVKM. Trimming removed 5 bases from V and 0 bases from J; junction bases left unmatched: 6. This CDR3 is built from 15 residues. This chain's CDR3 is CASSQAGALSYEQYF. CDR3 nucleotides: TGTGCCAGCAGTCAAGCGGGAGCCCTCTCCTACGAGCAGTACTTC.

This clonotype was counted a few times. The genes are TRBV27 and TRBJ2-2; D may correspond to TRBD1 or TRBD2 (5 bases each). The CDR3 is 17 residues long. The V gene's germline CDR1 is MNHEY and CDR2 SMNVEV (reference sequence). Trimming took off 4 bases at V and 6 bases at J, with 21 bases between the two ends. CDR3 in amino acids: CASSSLGASPRAGELFF. DNA of the CDR3: TGTGCCAGCAGTTCTTTAGGGGCTAGCCCGAGGGCCGGGGAGCTGTTTTTT.

The chain uses TRBV10-1 and TRBJ1-4, with D unresolved. There are 13 residues in the CDR3. Trimming removed 4 bases at V and 6 bases at J, with 9 bases between. CDR1 WNHNN and CDR2 SYGVQD come from the germline V gene (reference sequence). CDR3 DNA sequence: TGCGCCAGCAGTGCCCGCGGAGATGAAAAACTGTTTTTT. Translation gives CASSARGDEKLFF.

This clonotype turned up a few times. CDR3 nucleotide sequence: TGTGCCAGCAGCCCCCGGGCTAGCGGGGGAAACATTCAGTACTTC. It translates to CASSPRASGGNIQYF. The chain employs TRBV3-1 and TRBJ2-4; 10 bases map to TRBD2. V was pared by 4 bases and J by 6 bases, with 6 bases of the junction left unmatched. From germline, CDR1 is LGHDT and CDR2 YNNKEL (reference sequence). CDR3 length: 15 amino acids.

This clonotype was seen a few times. The rearrangement uses TRBV5-1 and TRBJ1-2, with D unresolved. This CDR3 region has 13 residues. Germline lookup yields CDR1 SGHRS and CDR2 YFSETQ. Trimming stripped 4 bases from V and 2 bases from J, with 9 bases between. The CDR3 DNA reads TGCGCCAGCAGCCTGCGGGGAAACTATGGCTACACCTTC. Its translation: CASSLRGNYGYTF.

Worth noting for this clonotype: A much bigger clone sits one base away, suggesting this may be a read error. The genes are TRBV12-3 or TRBV12-4 and TRBJ1-1; 8 nucleotides align to TRBD1. The CDR3 is made up of 15 amino acids. Here the CDR3 DNA reads TGTACCAGCAGTCAGTCCGGGACAGGGAACACTGAAGCTTTCTTT. Amino acids: CTSSQSGTGNTEAFF.

This chain uses TRBV5-5 with TRBJ2-1, with TRBD2 identical over 11 bases. The V and J ends lost 4 bases and 5 bases, in that order; junction bases with no gene match: 2. Germline assignment: CDR1 SGHKS and CDR2 YYEKEE (reference sequence). There are 14 residues in the CDR3. As DNA, the CDR3 is TGTGCCAGCAGCGGGACTAGCGGCCACAATGAGCAGTTCTTC. This codes for CASSGTSGHNEQFF.

This clonotype was seen ten or more times. The chain carries TRBV6-5 and TRBJ1-6; D possibly corresponds to TRBD1 (5 bases). The CDR3 contains 17 residues. V was cut by 0 bases and J by 8 bases, with 17 bases left in between. The germline gives CDR1 MNHEY, CDR2 SVGAGI. This chain's CDR3 is CASSYSTGVGPDSPLHF. Written as DNA, the CDR3 is TGTGCCAGCAGTTACTCGACGGGAGTGGGACCCGATTCACCCCTCCACTTT.

This clonotype turned up a few times. The chain employs TRBV12-3 or TRBV12-4 and TRBJ1-5; D remains unclear. The CDR3 totals 13 residues. The ends were cut back, 4 bases at V and 4 bases at J, with 8 bases in the middle. The CDR3 region is CASSSAENQPQHF. Written as DNA, the CDR3 is TGTGCCAGCAGTTCGGCGGAGAATCAGCCCCAGCATTTT.

A few counts support this clonotype. J is TRBJ1-5 and V is TRBV20-1; tentative D call: TRBD1 (6 bases). Germline values: CDR1 DFQATT, CDR2 SNEGSKA (reference sequence). The CDR3 spans 15 residues. The V gene lost 1 base and the J gene lost 3 bases, with 13 bases spanning the gap. As DNA, the CDR3 is TGCAGTGCTAGAGGGAGGACAGTAGACAATCAGCCCCAGCATTTT. Amino acid sequence: CSARGRTVDNQPQHF.

This clonotype was counted only a few times. The rearrangement uses TRBV29-1 and TRBJ2-1, with 7 positions matching TRBD2. Germline-derived CDR1 and CDR2 are SQVTM and ANQGSEA. This CDR3 has 13 amino acids. Unmatched junction bases numbered 12, after V lost 6 bases and J lost 10 bases. CDR3 loop: CSVGPRAGEEQFF. As DNA, the CDR3 is TGCAGCGTGGGGCCTAGGGCGGGAGAGGAGCAGTTCTTC.

This chain connects TRBV19 to TRBJ2-1, with TRBD2 matching 14 bases. This CDR3 is built from 17 residues. The V segment lost 3 bases and the J segment 9 bases; nucleotides outside the gene matches: 10. Per germline, CDR1 LNHDA and CDR2 SQIVND (reference sequence). The DNA of the CDR3 is TGTGCCAGTAGTATTGAGGGACTAGCGGGAGACTACGGTGAGCAGTTCTTC. It specifies CASSIEGLAGDYGEQFF.

This clonotype was detected ten times or more. CDR3 loop: CASSSQGYNEQFF. The CDR3 DNA sequence: TGTGCCAGCAGCTCACAGGGATACAATGAGCAGTTCTTC. V is TRBV7-2 and J is TRBJ2-1, with D possibly TRBD1 on 6 matching bases. Trimming took 4 bases from V and 4 from J, leaving 8 bases between them. Germline V gene data show CDR1 as SGHTA and CDR2 as FQGNSA. This CDR3 spans 13 amino acids.

The sample holds a few counts of this clonotype. The rearrangement uses TRBV4-1 and TRBJ2-5, with D hard to call. Trimming pared 4 bases from V and 2 bases from J, leaving 17 bases between. The CDR3 totals 16 residues. Germline V gene lookup returns CDR1 MGHRA and CDR2 YSYEKL. The CDR3 DNA is TGCGCCAGCAGCCGCACCCGGGCACAACGTCAAGAGACCCAGTACTTC. It is translated as CASSRTRAQRQETQYF.